This TCR beta chain is drawn from a study of cytomegalovirus exposure and HLA in healthy donors. On this clone: Its specificity is not known.

Notes on the study in general: As was reported, the HLA-A and HLA-B alleles of most subjects were accurately predicted from TCR beta sequences.

Germline-derived CDR1 and CDR2 are SGHNT and YYREEE (reference sequence). The CDR3 length is 15 residues. Trimming stripped 4 bases from V and 0 bases from J, with 10 bases between. Primers for the PCR totalled 60 Vbeta and 13 Jbeta. Clones were sequenced by immunoSEQ multiplex PCR, and TCRdb holds only the in-frame ones, with some missing. The sample holds 200,000 to 250,000 clones. Sequenced: PBMCs. The chain has TRBV5-4 and TRBJ1-4, with unresolved D. The receptor was isolated from a woman in her 30s in good health and CMV-seropositive. CDR3 in amino acids: CASSPGSATNEKLFF. CDR3 DNA: TGTGCCAGCAGCCCCGGGAGCGCAACTAATGAAAAACTGTTTTTT.